One T cell receptor (beta chain) is described in this entry. The source of the sample is a study of blood T cell repertoires in COVID-19. Source study methods: Quantification of nucleated cells was approximated via reference gene primer amplification. The repertoire was sequenced with immunoSEQ multiplex PCR; TCRdb's copy has only in-frame clones and lacks some. That table furnishes V, J and clone size, whereas the DNA furnished D and trimming. Among 80,000 to 130,000 clones listed, 80% to 95% were seen once. This CDR3 contains 15 residues. The germline CDR1 and CDR2 sequences are GTSNPN and SVGIG (reference sequence). The J segment lost 2 bases and the V segment lost 0 bases, leaving 4 bases of the junction unmatched.

Sequencing was performed on peripheral blood. The chain joins TRBV30 to TRBJ1-5, with 7 positions matching TRBD1. This clonotype was obtained from a man aged 65 to 79 with acute or convalescent COVID-19. The CDR3 DNA is TGTGCCTGGAGTGTAGGGACAGTTGGCAATCAGCCCCAGCATTTT. Protein: CAWSVGTVGNQPQHF.